The source of this T cell receptor (beta chain) is a study of cytomegalovirus exposure and HLA in healthy donors. Background on the study: There were 100 million to 120 million unique TCR beta sequences, drawn from about 200 million T cells, in an earlier analysis. General study findings and limits: A later examination showed that TCR association rates differed by HLA locus, with DRB1 most and HLA-C fewest.

The PCR contained 60 Vbeta and 13 Jbeta primers. Original data processing: Tens of millions of unique TCR beta chains, roughly 11 million shared, were counted in a later analysis. Generated by immunoSEQ multiplex PCR, the TCRdb table keeps only in-frame clones and is missing some. V, J and clone size derive from that table, while D and trimming were established from the DNA sequence. The sample includes more than 150,000 clones, 82% of them seen just once. Details on this clone: The target antigen is unknown.

The trim removed 6 bases at V and 2 bases at J, leaving 9 bases unmatched. This CDR3 is 16 amino acids long. The germline V gene has CDR1 ENHRY and CDR2 SYGVKD. All the people who gave samples were healthy bone marrow donors. The specimen sequenced was PBMCs. The receptor was isolated from a woman aged 50 to 65 in good health and CMV-seropositive. The chain is built from TRBV10-3 and TRBJ2-2; 7 bases align to TRBD1. CDR3 sequence reads: CAIRIRDRANTGELFF. CDR3 DNA sequence: TGTGCCATCAGGATAAGAGACAGGGCCAACACCGGGGAGCTGTTTTTT.